What follows describes a single T cell receptor beta chain. Its antigen is not known. TCRdb's table, derived via immunoSEQ multiplex PCR, lists solely in-frame clones and lacks some. The repertoire holds about 12,000 clones, roughly 90% seen once, with over 3% in the top ten. Germline values: CDR1 MNHNS, CDR2 SASEGT. CDR3 length equals 15 residues. Trimming cost V 5 bases and J 5 bases; bases outside gene matches: 9. The sample is drawn from a study of lymphopenia after photon versus proton radiotherapy. General study results and limits: Survival link was tested only in deceased patients; proton benefit remains a possibility. Photon-treated patients lost naive T cells and TCR diversity; proton-treated stayed stable. After lymphocyte nadir, photon-treated repertoires showed oligoclonal expansion, especially CD8+ Temra. Post-nadir TCR diversity decline inversely tracked overall survival among those who died.

The sample consisted of peripheral blood, taken from a patient treated with proton-based radiotherapy. This receptor was taken from a man aged 55 to 70 with pancreatic cancer. V is TRBV6-1 and J is TRBJ1-1; 9 nucleotides line up with TRBD1. CDR3 sequence: CASSLQGAVGTEAFF. DNA for the CDR3: TGTGCCAGCAGTTTACAGGGGGCGGTGGGGACTGAAGCTTTCTTT.